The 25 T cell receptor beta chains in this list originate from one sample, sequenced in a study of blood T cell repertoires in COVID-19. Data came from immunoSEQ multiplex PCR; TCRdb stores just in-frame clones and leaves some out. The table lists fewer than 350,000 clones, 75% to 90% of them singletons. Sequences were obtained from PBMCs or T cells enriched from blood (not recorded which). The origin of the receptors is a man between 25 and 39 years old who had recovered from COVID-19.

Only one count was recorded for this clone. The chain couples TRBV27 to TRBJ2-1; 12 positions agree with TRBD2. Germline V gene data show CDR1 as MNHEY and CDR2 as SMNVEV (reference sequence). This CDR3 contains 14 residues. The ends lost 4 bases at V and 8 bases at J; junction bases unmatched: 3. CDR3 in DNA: TGTGCCAGCAGTTCTAGCGGGGGGGCCTATGAGCAGTTCTTC. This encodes CASSSSGGAYEQFF.

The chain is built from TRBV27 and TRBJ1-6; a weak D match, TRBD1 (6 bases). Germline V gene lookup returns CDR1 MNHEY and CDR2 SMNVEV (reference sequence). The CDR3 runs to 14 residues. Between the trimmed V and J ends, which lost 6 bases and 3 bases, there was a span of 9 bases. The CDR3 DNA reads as TGTGCCAGCAGACGGACAGACTATAATTCACCCCTCCACTTT. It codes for CASRRTDYNSPLHF.

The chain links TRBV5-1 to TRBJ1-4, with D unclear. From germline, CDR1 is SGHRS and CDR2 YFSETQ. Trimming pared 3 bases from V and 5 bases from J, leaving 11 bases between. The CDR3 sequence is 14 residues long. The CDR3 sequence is CASSSADLNEKLFF. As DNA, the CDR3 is TGCGCCAGCAGCTCGGCGGACTTGAATGAAAAACTGTTTTTT.

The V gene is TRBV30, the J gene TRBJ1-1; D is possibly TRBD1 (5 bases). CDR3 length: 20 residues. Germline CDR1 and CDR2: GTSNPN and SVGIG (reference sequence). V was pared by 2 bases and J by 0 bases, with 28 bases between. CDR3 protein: CAWSYLAGGLKNMMNTEAFF. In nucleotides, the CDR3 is TGTGCCTGGAGTTACCTAGCGGGGGGACTGAAAAATATGATGAACACTGAAGCTTTCTTT. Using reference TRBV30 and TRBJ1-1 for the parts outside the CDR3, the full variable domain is SQTIHQWPATLVQPVGSPLSLECTVEGTSNPNLYWYRQAAGRGLQLLFYSVGIGQISSEVPQNLSASRPQDRQFILSSKKLLLSDSGFYLCAWSYLAGGLKNMMNTEAFFGQGTRLTVV.

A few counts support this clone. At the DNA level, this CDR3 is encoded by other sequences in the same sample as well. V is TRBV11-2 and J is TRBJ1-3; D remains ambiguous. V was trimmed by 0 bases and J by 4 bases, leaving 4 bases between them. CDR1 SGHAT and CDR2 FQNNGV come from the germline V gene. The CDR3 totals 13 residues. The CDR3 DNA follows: TGTGCCAGCAGCTTAGAATCAGGAAACACCATATATTTT. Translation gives CASSLESGNTIYF.

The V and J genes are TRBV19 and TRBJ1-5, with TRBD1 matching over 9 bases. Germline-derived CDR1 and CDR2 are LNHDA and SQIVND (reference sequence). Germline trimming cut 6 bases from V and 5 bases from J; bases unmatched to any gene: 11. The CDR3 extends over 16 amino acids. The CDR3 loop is CASSPPTGGWDQPQHF. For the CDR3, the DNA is TGTGCCAGTAGCCCGCCTACAGGGGGCTGGGATCAGCCCCAGCATTTT. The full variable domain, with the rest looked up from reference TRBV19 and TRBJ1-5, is DGGITQSPKYLFRKEGQNVTLSCEQNLNHDAMYWYRQDPGQGLRLIYYSQIVNDFQKGDIAEGYSVSREKKESFPLTVTSAQKNPTAFYLCASSPPTGGWDQPQHFGDGTRLSIL.

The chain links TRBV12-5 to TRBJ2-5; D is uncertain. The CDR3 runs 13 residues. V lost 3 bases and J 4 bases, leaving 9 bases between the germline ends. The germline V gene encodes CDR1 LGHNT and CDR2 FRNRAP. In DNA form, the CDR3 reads TGTGCTAGTGGTTTCGACTTCGGAGAGACCCAGTACTTC. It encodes CASGFDFGETQYF.

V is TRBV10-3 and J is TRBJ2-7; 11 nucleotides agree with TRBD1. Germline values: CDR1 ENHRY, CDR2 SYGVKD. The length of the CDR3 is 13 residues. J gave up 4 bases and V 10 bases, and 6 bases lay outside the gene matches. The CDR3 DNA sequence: TGTGCCACCTGGACAGGGGGCGCGTACGAGCAGTACTTC. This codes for CATWTGGAYEQYF.

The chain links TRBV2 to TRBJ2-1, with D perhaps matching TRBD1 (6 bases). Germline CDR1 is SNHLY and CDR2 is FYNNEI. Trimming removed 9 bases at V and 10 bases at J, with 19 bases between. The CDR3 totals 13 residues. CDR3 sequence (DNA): TGTGCCAGTCAGGACAGTGCCCTCGGGGAGCAGTTCTTC. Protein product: CASQDSALGEQFF.

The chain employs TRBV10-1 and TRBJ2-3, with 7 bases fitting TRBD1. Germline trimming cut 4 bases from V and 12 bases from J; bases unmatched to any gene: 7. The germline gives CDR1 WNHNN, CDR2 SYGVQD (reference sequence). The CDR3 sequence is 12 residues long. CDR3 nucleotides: TGCGCCAGCAGTGCGGCAGGGGGTTTTCAGTATTTT. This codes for CASSAAGGFQYF.

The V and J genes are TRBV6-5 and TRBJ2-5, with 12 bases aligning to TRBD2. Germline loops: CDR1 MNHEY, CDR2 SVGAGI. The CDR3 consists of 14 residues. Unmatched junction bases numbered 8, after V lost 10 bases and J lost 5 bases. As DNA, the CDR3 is TGTGCCAACAGCCTAGCGGGGGGGCCGGAGACCCAGTACTTC. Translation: CANSLAGGPETQYF.

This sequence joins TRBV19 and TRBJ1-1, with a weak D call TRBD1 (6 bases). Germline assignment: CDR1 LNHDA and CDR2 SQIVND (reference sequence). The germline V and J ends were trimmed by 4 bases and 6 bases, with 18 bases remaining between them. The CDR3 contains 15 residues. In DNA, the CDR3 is TGTGCCAGTAGTAAAATACAGGGCCGGAGATCTGAAGCTTTCTTT. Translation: CASSKIQGRRSEAFF. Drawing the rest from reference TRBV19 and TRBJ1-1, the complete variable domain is DGGITQSPKYLFRKEGQNVTLSCEQNLNHDAMYWYRQDPGQGLRLIYYSQIVNDFQKGDIAEGYSVSREKKESFPLTVTSAQKNPTAFYLCASSKIQGRRSEAFFGQGTRLTVV.

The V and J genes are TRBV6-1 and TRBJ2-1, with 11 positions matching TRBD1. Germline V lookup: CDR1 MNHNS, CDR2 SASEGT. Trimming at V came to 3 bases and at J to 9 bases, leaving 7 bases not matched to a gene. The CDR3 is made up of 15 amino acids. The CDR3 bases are TGTGCCAGCAGTGACCTGGGACAGGGGGTTGGTGAGCAGTTCTTC. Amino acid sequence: CASSDLGQGVGEQFF.

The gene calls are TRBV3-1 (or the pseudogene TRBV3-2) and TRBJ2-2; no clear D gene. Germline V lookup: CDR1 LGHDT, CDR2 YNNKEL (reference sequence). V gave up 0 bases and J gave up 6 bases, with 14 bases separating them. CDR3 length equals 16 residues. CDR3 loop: CASSQDTGPRSGELFF. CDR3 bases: TGTGCCAGCAGCCAAGATACGGGTCCGCGGTCCGGGGAGCTGTTTTTT.

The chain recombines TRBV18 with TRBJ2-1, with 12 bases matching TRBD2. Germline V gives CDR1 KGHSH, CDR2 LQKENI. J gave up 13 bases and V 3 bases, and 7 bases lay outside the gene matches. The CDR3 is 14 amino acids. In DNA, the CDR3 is TGTGCCAGCTCACCGCAGGGACTAGCGGGCGGACAGTTCTTC. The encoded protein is CASSPQGLAGGQFF.

CDR3 sequence: CASSPVGRVDGYTF. In nucleotides, the CDR3 is TGTGCCAGCAGCCCCGTGGGCAGGGTGGATGGCTACACCTTC. The chain uses TRBV5-4 and TRBJ1-2; tentative D call: TRBD1 (5 bases). The CDR3 sequence is 14 residues long. V lost 4 bases and J lost 6, with 16 bases in between. The V gene's germline CDR1 is SGHNT and CDR2 YYREEE (reference sequence).

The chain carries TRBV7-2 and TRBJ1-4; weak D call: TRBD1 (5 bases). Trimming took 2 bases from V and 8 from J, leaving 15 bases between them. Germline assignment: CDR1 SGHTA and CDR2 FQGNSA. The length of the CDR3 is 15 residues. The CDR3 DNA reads TGTGCCAGCAGCTTAAGATTAGGGGTGGGAGAAAAACTGTTTTTT. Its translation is CASSLRLGVGEKLFF.

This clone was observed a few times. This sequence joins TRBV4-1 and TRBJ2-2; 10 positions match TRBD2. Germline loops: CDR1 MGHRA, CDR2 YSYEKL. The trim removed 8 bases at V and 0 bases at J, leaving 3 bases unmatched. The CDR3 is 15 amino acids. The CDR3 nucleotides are TGCGCCAGCCGAACTAGCGGGGCGAACACCGGGGAGCTGTTTTTT. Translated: CASRTSGANTGELFF.

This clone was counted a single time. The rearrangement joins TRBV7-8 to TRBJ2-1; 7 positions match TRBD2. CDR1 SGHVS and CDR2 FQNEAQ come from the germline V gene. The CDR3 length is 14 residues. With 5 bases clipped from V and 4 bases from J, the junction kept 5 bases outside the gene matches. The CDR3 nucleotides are TGTGCCAGCAGCATACAAGCGGGGTACAATGAGCAGTTCTTC. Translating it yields CASSIQAGYNEQFF.

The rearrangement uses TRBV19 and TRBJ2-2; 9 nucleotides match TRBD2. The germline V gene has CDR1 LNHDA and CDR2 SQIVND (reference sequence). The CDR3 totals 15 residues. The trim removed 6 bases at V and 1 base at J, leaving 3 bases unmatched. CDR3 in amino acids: CASRLTSGNTGELFF. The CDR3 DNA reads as TGTGCCAGTAGGTTGACTAGCGGGAACACCGGGGAGCTGTTTTTT.

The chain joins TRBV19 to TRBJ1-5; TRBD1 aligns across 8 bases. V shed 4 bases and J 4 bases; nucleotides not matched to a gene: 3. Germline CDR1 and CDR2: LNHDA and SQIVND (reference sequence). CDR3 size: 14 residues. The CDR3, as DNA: TGTGCCAGTAGTAGCTGGACAGGGAATCAGCCCCAGCATTTT. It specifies CASSSWTGNQPQHF.

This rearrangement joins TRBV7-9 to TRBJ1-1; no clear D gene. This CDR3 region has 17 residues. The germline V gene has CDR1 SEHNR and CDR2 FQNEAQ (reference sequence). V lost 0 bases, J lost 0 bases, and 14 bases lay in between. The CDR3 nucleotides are TGTGCCAGCAGCTTAGCGAGTGGAGGTCAGATGAACACTGAAGCTTTCTTT. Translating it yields CASSLASGGQMNTEAFF.

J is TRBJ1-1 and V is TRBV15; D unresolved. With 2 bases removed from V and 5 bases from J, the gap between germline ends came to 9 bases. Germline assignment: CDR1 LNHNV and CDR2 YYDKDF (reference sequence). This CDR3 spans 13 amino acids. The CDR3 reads CATSRLTGTEAFF. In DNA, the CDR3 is TGTGCCACCAGCAGACTAACCGGGACTGAAGCTTTCTTT.

The CDR3 DNA follows: TGTGCCTGGAGTCCCCCAGGGGTCTGGGGTTCACCCCTCCACTTT. This translates into CAWSPPGVWGSPLHF. The chain has TRBV30 and TRBJ1-6, with D possibly matching TRBD1 (6 bases). The V and J ends lost 2 bases and 9 bases respectively, with 17 bases between them. Germline V gene lookup returns CDR1 GTSNPN and CDR2 SVGIG (reference sequence). CDR3 length: 15 residues.

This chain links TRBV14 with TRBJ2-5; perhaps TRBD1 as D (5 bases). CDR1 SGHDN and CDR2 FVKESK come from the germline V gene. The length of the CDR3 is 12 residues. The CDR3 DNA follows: TGTGGTGGGCAGGGCGCGAAAAAGACCCAGTACTTC. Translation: CGGQGAKKTQYF. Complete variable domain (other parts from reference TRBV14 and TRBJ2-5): EAGVTQFPSHSVIEKGQTVTLRCDPISGHDNLYWYRRVMGKEIKFLLHFVKESKQDESGMPNNRFLAERTGGTYSTLKVQPAELEDSGVYFCGGQGAKKTQYFGPGTRLLVL.